The 17 T cell receptor beta chains listed next were all sequenced from one sample in a study of glioma-infiltrating T cells. TCR alpha and beta CDR3 regions were amplified from RNA using iRepertoire nested multiplex PCR. A single record per CDR3 protein comes from TCRdb applying MiXCR to the multiplex PCR reads. The sample shows 100,000 to 150,000 distinct CDR3 sequences, under 25% of them seen only once. The sequenced sample consisted of glioma tissue, nonneoplastic brain tissue, or PBMCs (not recorded which). These receptors were taken from a human donor with low-grade glioma or glioblastoma, undergoing nonglioma brain surgery, or in good health (not recorded which).

V and J are TRBV4-1 and TRBJ1-5; a possible D gene is TRBD1 (5 bases). The CDR3 length is 13 residues. Germline V CDR1 and CDR2: MGHRA, YSYEKL. V was pared by 1 base and J by 11 bases, with 12 bases between. The CDR3 loop reads CASSQGLGQAQHF. The CDR3 DNA reads TGCGCCAGCAGCCAAGGGTTGGGGCAGGCCCAGCATTTT.

Only a few counts were recorded for this clonotype. The V gene is TRBV19, the J gene TRBJ1-5; 9 nucleotides agree with TRBD1. The J segment lost 4 bases and the V segment lost 6 bases, leaving 7 bases of the junction unmatched. This CDR3 is 15 amino acids long. Germline values: CDR1 LNHDA, CDR2 SQIVND (reference sequence). The CDR3 is CASSSTGTGNQPQHF. DNA of the CDR3: TGTGCCAGTAGCTCCACCGGGACAGGGAATCAGCCCCAGCATTTT.

This clonotype was seen more than once but under ten times. The J gene is TRBJ2-3, the V gene TRBV18, with D hard to call. The CDR3 covers 15 residues. V was pared by 0 bases and J by 3 bases, with 10 bases between. CDR1 and CDR2 from the germline V gene are KGHSH and LQKENI. The CDR3 bases are TGTGCCAGCTCACCACCGCTGGATGAAACAGATACGCAGTATTTT. Translated, it gives CASSPPLDETDTQYF.

The CDR3 coding sequence is TGTGCCAGCAGCCTTCGACGGACAGGGGACCCGGGATATTTTGGCTACACCTTC. It is translated as CASSLRRTGDPGYFGYTF. The gene calls are TRBV7-9 and TRBJ1-2; 9 nucleotides match TRBD1. The CDR3 sequence is 18 residues long. Trimming took 5 bases from V and 7 from J; bases not matched to a gene: 20. Germline CDR1 is SEHNR and CDR2 is FQNEAQ (reference sequence).

This clonotype appeared many times. V gene TRBV20-1 combines with J gene TRBJ1-4; no definite D call. The ends were cut back, 2 bases at V and 7 bases at J, with 11 bases in the middle. CDR1 is DFQATT and CDR2 is SNEGSKA in the germline V gene (reference sequence). The CDR3 contains 13 residues. The DNA of the CDR3 is TGCAGTGCTAGACGGGGTATAGGTGAAAAACTGTTTTTT. Protein: CSARRGIGEKLFF.

On this clonotype itself: This could be a read error, since a much larger clone is one nucleotide away. This chain uses TRBV18 with TRBJ1-1, with D unclear. CDR1 is KGHSH, CDR2 LQKENI, per germline. The CDR3 is 11 residues long. CDR3 in amino acids: CASSPQIEVFF. The CDR3 region has the DNA TGTGCCAGCTCACCCCAGATTGAAGTTTTCTTT. The whole variable domain, filled in from reference TRBV18 and TRBJ1-1, reads NAGVMQNPRHLVRRRGQEARLRCSPMKGHSHVYWYRQLPEEGLKFMVYLQKENIIDESGMPKERFSAEFPKEGPSILRIQQVVRGDSAAYFCASSPQIEVFFGQGTRLTVV.

The genes are TRBV19 and TRBJ2-5; D not resolved. CDR1 and CDR2 from the germline V gene are LNHDA and SQIVND (reference sequence). Trimming shortened V by 10 bases and J by 5 bases, and 17 bases separated the two germline ends. The CDR3 contains 13 residues. The CDR3 DNA reads as TGTGCCACCTCTAACACAGTACCCGAGACCCAGTACTTC. Its protein product is CATSNTVPETQYF.

This chain uses TRBV7-2 with TRBJ2-1; 8 bases map to TRBD1. The CDR3 loop spans 15 amino acids. CDR1 is SGHTA and CDR2 is FQGNSA in the germline V gene. J lost 6 bases, V lost 4 bases, and 8 bases had no gene match. CDR3 sequence: CASSSRTGYSNEQFF. CDR3 coding DNA: TGTGCCAGCAGCTCCCGGACAGGGTACAGCAATGAGCAGTTCTTC. The full variable domain, rest sourced from reference TRBV7-2 and TRBJ2-1, is GAGVSQSPSNKVTEKGKDVELRCDPISGHTALYWYRQSLGQGLEFLIYFQGNSAPDKSGLPSDRFSAERTGGSVSTLTIQRTQQEDSAVYLCASSSRTGYSNEQFFGPGTRLTVL.

Remarks on this clonotype: This could be a read error, since a much larger clone is one nucleotide away. The chain's CDR3 is CSATSQGVRADTQYF. CDR3 DNA: TGCAGTGCTACCTCACAGGGGGTCAGAGCAGATACGCAGTATTTT. V usage is TRBV20-1 and J usage is TRBJ2-3, with 8 positions matching TRBD1. The CDR3 has 15 amino acids. Germline V CDR1 and CDR2: DFQATT, SNEGSKA (reference sequence). V lost 4 bases and J lost 4; bases outside the gene matches: 10.

This clonotype appeared many times. This chain joins TRBV6-1 and TRBJ2-5, with D perhaps TRBD2 (5 bases). CDR3 length equals 15 residues. Looked up from germline, CDR1 is MNHNS and CDR2 is SASEGT. Trimming removed 6 bases at V and 2 bases at J, with 16 bases between. CDR3 sequence: CASRWTPWIQETQYF. The CDR3 nucleotides are TGTGCCAGCAGGTGGACTCCCTGGATACAAGAGACCCAGTACTTC.

This chain connects TRBV14 to TRBJ1-1, with D uncertain. This CDR3 spans 14 amino acids. The V and J ends lost 6 bases and 2 bases respectively, with 13 bases between them. CDR1 is SGHDN, CDR2 FVKESK, per germline. CDR3 amino acids: CASSRGRTNTEAFF. CDR3 DNA sequence: TGTGCCAGCAGTCGTGGACGCACCAACACTGAAGCTTTCTTT. Full variable domain (missing parts from reference TRBV14 and TRBJ1-1): EAGVTQFPSHSVIEKGQTVTLRCDPISGHDNLYWYRRVMGKEIKFLLHFVKESKQDESGMPNNRFLAERTGGTYSTLKVQPAELEDSGVYFCASSRGRTNTEAFFGQGTRLTVV.

This clonotype turned up a few times. This rearrangement joins TRBV6-1 to TRBJ2-5; D is perhaps TRBD1 or TRBD2 (5 bases each). This CDR3 has 12 amino acids. Germline values: CDR1 MNHNS, CDR2 SASEGT. V lost 11 bases and J lost 6, with 16 bases in between. The CDR3 protein is CALGEDPKTQYF. In DNA form, the CDR3 reads TGTGCCCTGGGGGAAGATCCAAAGACCCAGTACTTC.

This clonotype showed up just a few times. The J gene is TRBJ1-4, the V gene TRBV27, with D unresolved. V was pared by 5 bases and J by 1 base, with 14 bases between. The CDR3 loop spans 16 amino acids. CDR1 and CDR2 from the germline V gene are MNHEY and SMNVEV (reference sequence). CDR3 DNA: TGTGCCAGCAGTGGATACGACGGACGAACTAATGAAAAACTGTTTTTT. Its translation: CASSGYDGRTNEKLFF.

The genes are TRBV14 and TRBJ1-3; TRBD1 aligns across 8 bases. After removal of 5 bases from V and 2 bases from J, the junction contained 8 bases not matched to a gene. This CDR3 region has 16 residues. Germline CDR1 SGHDN, CDR2 FVKESK. This chain's CDR3 is CASSDRQGFAGNTIYF. CDR3 nucleotide sequence: TGTGCCAGCAGCGACCGACAGGGGTTCGCTGGAAACACCATATATTTT.

This clonotype was seen ten or more times. The chain links TRBV27 to TRBJ2-1; TRBD1 aligns across 12 bases. From germline, CDR1 is MNHEY and CDR2 SMNVEV (reference sequence). The junction had 14 bases not matched to a gene; V was cut back by 6 bases and J by 8 bases. The CDR3 length is 17 residues. The CDR3 is CASRGLGGGQGAHEQFF. The DNA of the CDR3 is TGTGCCAGCAGGGGTTTAGGCGGGGGACAGGGGGCCCATGAGCAGTTCTTC.

About this clonotype itself: One end of the junction is discordant with germline, which a read error may explain. The rearrangement uses TRBV24-1 and TRBJ1-2; D call uncertain. The CDR3 covers 16 residues. The germline gives CDR1 KGHDR, CDR2 SFDVKD. CDR3 in amino acids: CATSDITERGQYGYNF. The CDR3, as DNA: TGTGCCACCAGTGATATTACCGAGCGGGGTCAATATGGCTACAACTTC.

This clonotype has more than one count but fewer than ten. The gene calls are TRBV18 and TRBJ2-1; D call uncertain. Germline V gene data show CDR1 as KGHSH and CDR2 as LQKENI. V was trimmed by 5 bases and J by 6 bases, leaving 14 bases between them. The CDR3 has 14 residues. CDR3: CASSSTGESNEQFF. The CDR3, as DNA: TGTGCCAGCTCATCAACCGGAGAAAGCAATGAGCAGTTCTTC.